The rows below give T cell receptor beta chains drawn from one sample of a study of vaccination and CD4 T cells after COVID-19. TCRdb itself ran the PCR reads through MiXCR, one entry per CDR3 protein. This table has roughly 20,000 distinct CDR3 sequences, roughly three fifths appearing once. Antigens for these TCRs are unknown. This sample comprised CD4+ T cells from blood, cultured in vitro, obtained after SARS-CoV-2 vaccination. These receptors were obtained from a human donor who had recovered from COVID-19. Both conserved end residues are part of each CDR3. D genes are given only for firm matches. Size values are once, few and many counts, or a class for expanded clones, and some rows have none.

TRBV28,TRBJ2-2,NA,NA,CASSPQGSANTGELFF,TGTGCCAGCAGTCCCCAGGGATCCGCGAACACCGGGGAGCTGTTTTTT
TRBV20-1,TRBJ2-5,few,NA,CSASLAEETQYF,TGCAGTGCTAGTCTGGCAGAAGAGACCCAGTACTTC
TRBV27,TRBJ1-5,NA,TRBD1,CASSLVTGGMSNQPQHF,TGTGCCAGCAGTTTGGTGACAGGGGGAATGAGCAATCAGCCCCAGCATTTT
TRBV20-1,TRBJ2-2,NA,NA,CSAVSNTGELFF,TGCAGTGCGGTGTCGAACACCGGGGAGCTGTTTTTT
TRBV20-1,TRBJ2-5,once,TRBD2,CSARESGRMPGTQYF,TGCAGTGCTAGAGAAAGCGGGAGGATGCCCGGGACCCAGTACTTC
TRBV6-1,TRBJ1-1,NA,TRBD1,CALRTGMNTEAFF,TGTGCCTTGAGGACAGGGATGAACACTGAAGCTTTCTTT
TRBV28,TRBJ1-5,NA,NA,CASSLTGTHGNQPQHF,TGTGCCAGCAGTTTAACAGGAACCCATGGCAATCAGCCCCAGCATTTT
TRBV6-1,TRBJ2-3,NA,TRBD2,CASRPRLAGGVDTQYF,TGTGCCAGCAGGCCAAGACTAGCGGGAGGTGTAGATACGCAGTATTTT
TRBV7-2,TRBJ1-1,few,NA,CASSLEGGPRDTEAFF,TGTGCCAGCAGTTTGGAGGGCGGCCCCAGGGACACTGAAGCTTTCTTT
TRBV7-6,TRBJ2-3,NA,TRBD2,CASSLGAGSSDTQYF,TGTGCCAGCAGCTTAGGAGCGGGAAGTTCAGATACGCAGTATTTT
TRBV27,TRBJ1-2,few,NA,CASSHRPRQAGYTF,TGTGCCAGCAGTCACCGCCCCCGACAGGCCGGCTACACCTTC
TRBV25-1,TRBJ1-3,few,NA,CASSELSDSGNTIYF,TGTGCCAGCAGTGAACTATCGGACTCTGGAAACACCATATATTTT
TRBV7-9,TRBJ1-1,NA,TRBD1,CASSSGTGAPGEAFF,TGTGCCAGCAGCTCCGGGACAGGGGCCCCCGGAGAAGCTTTCTTT
TRBV7-9,TRBJ2-1,NA,TRBD2,CASSRRRLAGGVERDEQFF,TGTGCCAGCAGCCGCAGGAGACTAGCGGGGGGGGTCGAACGGGATGAGCAGTTCTTC
TRBV6-1,TRBJ1-3,NA,TRBD1,CASSPGGAGNTIYF,TGTGCCAGCAGCCCAGGGGGGGCTGGAAACACCATATATTTT
TRBV29-1,TRBJ2-5,NA,TRBD2,CSVEVTSVGETQYF,TGCAGCGTTGAGGTGACTAGCGTAGGAGAGACCCAGTACTTC
TRBV11-1,TRBJ2-7,NA,NA,CASSARRDSYEQYF,TGTGCCAGCAGCGCGAGGAGGGACTCCTACGAGCAGTACTTC
TRBV20-1,TRBJ1-4,NA,NA,CSARDLGRKLFF,TGCAGTGCTAGAGATCTCGGGCGAAAACTGTTTTTT
TRBV20-1,TRBJ1-5,NA,TRBD1,CSVAPIQGRNQPQHF,TGCAGTGTTGCACCTATACAGGGGAGGAATCAGCCCCAGCATTTT
TRBV7-2,TRBJ1-1,few,TRBD1,CASSWTGGSEAFF,TGTGCCAGCAGCTGGACAGGGGGCTCTGAAGCTTTCTTT
TRBV7-3,TRBJ2-6,NA,NA,CASSVGSGANVLTF,TGTGCCAGCAGCGTAGGATCTGGGGCCAACGTCCTGACTTTC
TRBV7-3,TRBJ1-1,NA,NA,CASSLRGNTEAFF,TGTGCCAGCAGTTTAAGGGGGAACACTGAAGCTTTCTTT
TRBV11-3,TRBJ1-2,NA,NA,CACQSPGYTF,TGTGCCTGTCAGTCCCCTGGCTACACCTTC
TRBV20-1,TRBJ2-3,NA,TRBD2,CSARGLADFTDTQYF,TGCAGTGCTAGGGGACTAGCGGACTTCACAGATACGCAGTATTTT
TRBV24-1,TRBJ1-5,few,TRBD1,CATSDPRTGGGVNQPQHF,TGTGCCACCAGTGACCCTAGGACAGGGGGAGGGGTTAATCAGCCCCAGCATTTT
TRBV20-1,TRBJ1-2,NA,NA,CSARAGGYGYTF,TGCAGTGCTAGAGCGGGAGGCTATGGCTACACCTTC
TRBV10-2,TRBJ2-5,NA,TRBD2,CASSSGGRVETQYF,TGCGCCAGCAGTAGCGGGGGGCGGGTTGAGACCCAGTACTTC
TRBV6-5,TRBJ1-5,few,NA,CASSLSGGQPQHF,TGTGCCAGCAGTTTATCCGGAGGTCAGCCCCAGCATTTT
TRBV25-1,TRBJ1-6,NA,NA,CASSVREISDSPLHF,TGTGCCAGCAGTGTGAGGGAGATAAGTGATTCACCCCTCCACTTT
TRBV28,TRBJ1-2,NA,NA,CASSLETDYGYTF,TGTGCCAGCAGTTTAGAGACAGATTATGGCTACACCTTC
TRBV7-9,TRBJ1-1,NA,NA,CASSLASEAAEAFF,TGTGCCAGCAGCTTAGCGTCCGAGGCAGCTGAAGCTTTCTTT
TRBV7-9,TRBJ2-2,NA,TRBD2,CASSARSGALIGELFF,TGTGCCAGCAGCGCCCGTAGCGGGGCTCTGATCGGGGAGCTGTTTTTT
TRBV2,TRBJ1-6,hyperexpanded,NA,CASRVTVSSYNSPLHF,TGTGCCAGCAGGGTGACAGTAAGCTCCTATAATTCACCCCTCCACTTT
TRBV7-9,TRBJ1-1,NA,TRBD1,CASSLALIRTGVYTEAFF,TGTGCCAGCAGCTTAGCACTTATTAGGACAGGGGTATACACTGAAGCTTTCTTT
TRBV20-1,TRBJ1-1,few,NA,CALESLNTEAFF,TGCGCCCTCGAGTCCCTGAACACTGAAGCTTTCTTT
TRBV15,TRBJ1-5,few,TRBD1,CATSRLAGTGSQPQHF,TGTGCCACCAGCCGCCTGGCTGGGACAGGGAGTCAGCCCCAGCATTTT
TRBV2,TRBJ1-6,few,NA,CASTLGVVNSPLHF,TGTGCCAGCACTTTAGGGGTGGTCAATTCACCCCTCCACTTT
TRBV20-1,TRBJ1-2,NA,NA,CSASMGVGYTF,TGCAGTGCTAGTATGGGGGTAGGCTACACCTTC
TRBV15,TRBJ1-5,few,NA,CATSRDLDQPQHF,TGTGCCACCAGCAGAGATCTGGATCAGCCCCAGCATTTT
TRBV30,TRBJ1-5,NA,TRBD1,CAWSAGQGVNQPQHF,TGTGCCTGGAGCGCCGGACAGGGGGTAAATCAGCCCCAGCATTTT
TRBV7-2,TRBJ1-1,few,NA,CASRAGLMNTEAFF,TGTGCCAGCAGGGCGGGACTGATGAACACTGAAGCTTTCTTT
TRBV20-1,TRBJ1-5,few,NA,CSARGTGNQPQHF,TGCAGTGCTAGAGGGACAGGCAATCAGCCCCAGCATTTT
TRBV11-2,TRBJ2-7,few,TRBD1,CASSFRDSSYEQYF,TGTGCCAGCAGCTTCAGGGACAGCTCCTACGAGCAGTACTTC
TRBV7-9,TRBJ2-7,once,NA,CASSPGPTYEQYF,TGTGCCAGCAGCCCCGGGCCAACCTACGAGCAGTACTTC
TRBV6-1,TRBJ1-2,few,NA,CASSDREKSF,TGTGCCAGCAGTGACAGGGAAAAGTCCTTC
TRBV2,TRBJ1-5,NA,NA,CASSASNQPQHF,TGTGCCAGCAGTGCCAGCAATCAGCCCCAGCATTTT
TRBV27,TRBJ2-5,NA,TRBD2,CASSPLGLAEQETQYF,TGTGCCAGCAGTCCCCTGGGACTAGCGGAGCAAGAGACCCAGTACTTC
TRBV11-3,TRBJ1-1,NA,TRBD1,CASSLEETGSSTEAFF,TGTGCCAGCAGCTTAGAGGAGACAGGGAGCTCCACTGAAGCTTTCTTT
TRBV20-1,TRBJ2-3,NA,TRBD2,CSASTSGRADLTDTQYF,TGCAGTGCTAGCACTAGCGGGAGGGCCGACCTCACAGATACGCAGTATTTT